A single sample is the source of the 11 T cell receptor beta chains below, sequenced in a study of T cell responses to AZD1222 COVID-19 vaccine. Some clones are missing from TCRdb's copy, which holds only in-frame ones; the method was immunoSEQ multiplex PCR. The table shows 83,000 or so clones, with about 91% occurring only once. The sequencing here drew on peripheral blood, taken 28 days after the second AZD1222 dose. The source of these receptors is an adult who received the AZD1222 COVID-19 vaccine.

The J gene is TRBJ1-5, the V gene TRBV7-3; TRBD1 is a possible D gene (5 bases). The CDR3 is 13 residues long. V was cut by 5 bases and J by 8 bases, with 13 bases left in between. Germline CDR1 reads SGHTA; CDR2 reads FQGTGA. This chain's CDR3 is CASSPRGGEPQHF. CDR3 nucleotide sequence: TGTGCCAGCAGCCCCCGGGGCGGAGAGCCCCAGCATTTT. Full variable domain (remainder filled in from reference TRBV7-3 and TRBJ1-5): GAGVSQTPSNKVTEKGKYVELRCDPISGHTALYWYRQSLGQGPEFLIYFQGTGAADDSGLPNDRFFAVRPEGSVSTLKIQRTERGDSAVYLCASSPRGGEPQHFGDGTRLSIL.

The CDR3 loop reads CAISDILAGSGNTIYF. The CDR3, as DNA: TGTGCCATCAGTGATATCCTGGCGGGCTCTGGAAACACCATATATTTT. The gene calls are TRBV10-3 and TRBJ1-3; D uncertain. CDR1 and CDR2 (germline): ENHRY, SYGVKD. V shed 3 bases and J shed 0 bases, with 12 bases lying between them. The CDR3 runs 16 residues.

The rearrangement links TRBV18 to TRBJ2-1, with 7 nucleotides matching TRBD2. Germline V gene lookup returns CDR1 KGHSH and CDR2 LQKENI. V gave up 6 bases and J gave up 4 bases; unmatched junction bases: 9. CDR3 size: 15 residues. The DNA for the CDR3 is TGTGCCAGCTCTCCCCCGGGACTAACTTACAATGAGCAGTTCTTC. This gives the protein CASSPPGLTYNEQFF.

V and J are TRBV24-1 and TRBJ2-1; 9 nucleotides align to TRBD1. This CDR3 has 21 amino acids. Germline CDR1 KGHDR, CDR2 SFDVKD. V shed 2 bases, J shed 0 bases, and the junction held 16 bases outside the gene matches. CDR3 sequence (DNA): TGTGCCACCAGTGATTCGCCGGGACAGGGAGCCCTTCCGAGCTCCTACAATGAGCAGTTCTTC. Its translation: CATSDSPGQGALPSSYNEQFF.

The genes are TRBV29-1 and TRBJ2-4; TRBD2 matches at 7 bases. Looked up from germline, CDR1 is SQVTM and CDR2 is ANQGSEA. Trimming cost V 4 bases and J 1 base; bases outside gene matches: 7. The CDR3 has 15 residues. The CDR3 spells CSVVGREWAKNIQYF. The DNA for the CDR3 is TGCAGCGTTGTCGGGCGGGAGTGGGCCAAAAACATTCAGTACTTC. The full variable domain, completed using reference TRBV29-1 and TRBJ2-4, is SAVISQKPSRDICQRGTSLTIQCQVDSQVTMMFWYRQQPGQSLTLIATANQGSEATYESGFVIDKFPISRPNLTFSTLTVSNMSPEDSSIYLCSVVGREWAKNIQYFGAGTRLSVL.

J is TRBJ1-5 and V is TRBV28; the D gene is possibly TRBD1 (6 bases). The CDR3 extends over 13 amino acids. The germline V gene has CDR1 MDHEN and CDR2 SYDVKM. Trimming removed 6 bases from V and 6 bases from J, with 12 bases in between. Written as DNA, the CDR3 is TGTGCCAGCAGAAACCTAGGGGGTCAGCCCCAGCATTTT. It is translated as CASRNLGGQPQHF. The whole variable domain, filled in from reference TRBV28 and TRBJ1-5, reads DVKVTQSSRYLVKRTGEKVFLECVQDMDHENMFWYRQDPGLGLRLIYFSYDVKMKEKGDIPEGYSVSREKKERFSLILESASTNQTSMYLCASRNLGGQPQHFGDGTRLSIL.

This chain connects TRBV5-4 to TRBJ1-1, with D possibly being TRBD1 (5 bases). The V end was cut by 3 bases, the J end by 11 bases, with 20 bases between. CDR1 and CDR2 (germline): SGHNT, YYREEE (reference sequence). The CDR3 has 14 residues. CDR3 sequence (DNA): TGTGCCAGCAGCTCGGGGGTAACTACACGAGACGCTTTCTTT. It encodes CASSSGVTTRDAFF.

V gene TRBV15 combines with J gene TRBJ1-1; 7 positions agree with TRBD1. Trimming took 0 bases from V and 4 from J; bases not matched to a gene: 2. The germline V gene has CDR1 LNHNV and CDR2 YYDKDF (reference sequence). CDR3 size: 14 residues. The CDR3 spells CATSRDPGGTEAFF. CDR3 DNA sequence: TGTGCCACCAGCAGAGACCCAGGGGGCACTGAAGCTTTCTTT.

The J gene is TRBJ2-3, the V gene TRBV5-1; 9 nucleotides align to TRBD2. The ends lost 4 bases at V and 4 bases at J; junction bases unmatched: 4. CDR1 and CDR2 from the germline V gene are SGHRS and YFSETQ. This CDR3 has 14 amino acids. The CDR3 nucleotides are TGCGCCAGCAGCCCGGGACTAGCATCAGATACGCAGTATTTT. Translation: CASSPGLASDTQYF.

This clone was observed a few times. The rearrangement links TRBV28 to TRBJ2-1; a weak D match, TRBD1 (6 bases). Per germline, CDR1 MDHEN and CDR2 SYDVKM. V was cut by 1 base and J by 5 bases, with 18 bases left in between. CDR3 length: 17 amino acids. This CDR3 is CASSLSKGGKRDNEQFF. The CDR3 region has the DNA TGTGCCAGCAGTTTATCTAAAGGGGGTAAAAGGGACAATGAGCAGTTCTTC. Full variable domain (rest looked up from reference TRBV28 and TRBJ2-1): DVKVTQSSRYLVKRTGEKVFLECVQDMDHENMFWYRQDPGLGLRLIYFSYDVKMKEKGDIPEGYSVSREKKERFSLILESASTNQTSMYLCASSLSKGGKRDNEQFFGPGTRLTVL.

This clone has only a few counts. This chain connects TRBV7-2 to TRBJ2-1; D not certain. CDR1 is SGHTA and CDR2 is FQGNSA in the germline V gene. There are 12 residues in the CDR3. V lost 1 base, J lost 3 bases, and 1 base lay in between. The CDR3 sequence is CASSLGYNEQFF. As DNA, the CDR3 is TGTGCCAGCAGCTTAGGCTACAATGAGCAGTTCTTC.